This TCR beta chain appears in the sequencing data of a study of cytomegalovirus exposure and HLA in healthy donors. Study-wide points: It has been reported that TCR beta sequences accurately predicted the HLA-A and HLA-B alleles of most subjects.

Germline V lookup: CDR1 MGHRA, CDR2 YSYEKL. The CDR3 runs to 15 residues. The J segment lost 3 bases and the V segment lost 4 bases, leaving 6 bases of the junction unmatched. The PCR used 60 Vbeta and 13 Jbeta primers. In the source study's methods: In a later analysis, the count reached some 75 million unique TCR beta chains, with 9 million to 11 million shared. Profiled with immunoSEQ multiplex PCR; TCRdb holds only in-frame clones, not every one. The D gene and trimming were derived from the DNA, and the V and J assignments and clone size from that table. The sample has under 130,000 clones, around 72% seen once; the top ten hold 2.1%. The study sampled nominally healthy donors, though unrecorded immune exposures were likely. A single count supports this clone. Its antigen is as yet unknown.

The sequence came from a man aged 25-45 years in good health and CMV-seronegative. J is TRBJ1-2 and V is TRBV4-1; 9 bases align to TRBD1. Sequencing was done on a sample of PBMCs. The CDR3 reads CASSLRDRDDYGYTF. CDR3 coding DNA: TGCGCCAGCAGCCTACGGGACAGGGATGACTATGGCTACACCTTC.